This note documents a single T cell receptor beta chain sequence. The antigen remains unidentified. The PCR was carried out with 60 Vbeta primers and 13 Jbeta primers. Assay used: immunoSEQ multiplex PCR; TCRdb lists only in-frame clones, some missing. The repertoire consists of some 90,000 clones, with around 78% occurring once and the leading ten covering around 0.63%. Deletions cut 5 bases from V and 2 bases from J, with 20 bases between. Germline V gives CDR1 SGHKS, CDR2 YYEKEE (reference sequence). The CDR3 is 16 amino acids. This sample was included in a study of cytomegalovirus exposure and HLA in healthy donors. Whole-study results and caveats: Accurate prediction of most subjects' HLA-A and HLA-B alleles from TCR beta sequences was reported. As a later analysis showed, several of the most significant clusters appeared to be linked to common viral pathogens. Usually a TCR sequence was rare, but some public TCRs were found in many donors. A few of the chains that were CMV-associated were confirmed in vitro to be specific for CMV antigens.

Source material: PBMCs. This chain joins TRBV5-5 and TRBJ2-7; possible D gene TRBD1, 6 bases. The TCR was taken from a man in his thirties or forties in good health and CMV-seronegative. The CDR3 protein is CASRTFGQTSTYEQYF. CDR3 sequence (DNA): TGTGCCAGCAGAACTTTCGGACAGACAAGTACCTACGAGCAGTACTTC.